A single sample is the source of the 28 T cell receptor beta chains below, sequenced in a study of cytomegalovirus exposure and HLA in healthy donors. Amplification used 60 Vbeta primers and 13 Jbeta primers. Sequencing used immunoSEQ multiplex PCR; TCRdb keeps in-frame clones, though not all of them. This repertoire includes about 33,000 clones. The sequenced material came from PBMCs. All receptors derive from a woman in her thirties or forties in good health and CMV-seropositive.

The V gene is TRBV2, the J gene TRBJ1-3; TRBD1 is a possible D gene (5 bases). Germline V gene sequence: CDR1 SNHLY, CDR2 FYNNEI. There are 15 residues in the CDR3. V lost 6 bases, J lost 0 bases, and 12 bases lay in between. CDR3: CASSEQVYSGNTIYF. DNA of the CDR3: TGTGCCAGCAGCGAACAGGTATACTCTGGAAACACCATATATTTT.

V usage is TRBV14 and J usage is TRBJ1-1, with D perhaps TRBD1 (5 bases). Per germline, CDR1 SGHDN and CDR2 FVKESK. This CDR3 comprises 16 residues. Trimming took off 4 bases at V and 3 bases at J, with 18 bases between the two ends. Here the CDR3 DNA reads TGTGCCAGCAGCCCACTCGGAGGGGTCGGGCACACTGAAGCTTTCTTT. As protein: CASSPLGGVGHTEAFF.

The chain uses TRBV19 and TRBJ1-5; 7 nucleotides line up with TRBD1. The CDR3 consists of 15 residues. J lost 4 bases, V lost 2 bases, and 5 bases had no gene match. Per germline, CDR1 LNHDA and CDR2 SQIVND (reference sequence). The CDR3 nucleotides are TGTGCCAGTAGTATATCACAGGGGATTAATCAGCCCCAGCATTTT. Translation gives CASSISQGINQPQHF.

The chain combines TRBV25-1 with TRBJ1-2; D gene unclear. Germline assignment: CDR1 MGHDK and CDR2 SYGVNS. Between the trimmed V and J ends, which lost 3 bases and 1 base, there was a span of 12 bases. This CDR3 is built from 15 residues. CDR3 protein: CASSDITGYNYGYTF. As DNA, the CDR3 is TGTGCCAGCAGTGATATCACGGGATATAACTATGGCTACACCTTC.

The chain carries TRBV11-2 and TRBJ2-2; tentative D call: TRBD2 (6 bases). V lost 3 bases to trimming and J lost 5 bases, with 13 bases between them. The CDR3 has 15 residues. Germline V lookup: CDR1 SGHAT, CDR2 FQNNGV. The CDR3 coding sequence is TGTGCCAGCAGCTTCCTCTCCGGGGGAACCGGGGAGCTGTTTTTT. Translated, it gives CASSFLSGGTGELFF.

This chain uses TRBV10-2 with TRBJ2-3; 9 bases line up with TRBD2. V gave up 3 bases and J gave up 2 bases; unmatched junction bases: 21. The CDR3 totals 21 residues. Germline values: CDR1 WSHSY, CDR2 SAAADI. CDR3 sequence: CASSDKRGSRAGGPVTDTQYF. Here the CDR3 DNA reads TGCGCCAGCAGTGATAAAAGAGGTAGCAGAGCGGGAGGCCCGGTCACAGATACGCAGTATTTT.

The chain carries TRBV4-2 and TRBJ2-7; TRBD1 is a possible D gene (5 bases). The CDR3 length is 14 residues. V lost 4 bases, J lost 5 bases, and 15 bases lay in between. CDR1 and CDR2 (germline): LGHNA, YNFKEQ. Here the CDR3 DNA reads TGTGCCAGCAGCCCCGGTGGGGCGCAGAACGAGCAGTACTTC. Translation gives CASSPGGAQNEQYF.

The chain carries TRBV4-1 and TRBJ2-5, with 9 bases that match TRBD1. CDR3 size: 14 residues. J lost 5 bases, V lost 4 bases, and 5 bases had no gene match. Germline loops: CDR1 MGHRA, CDR2 YSYEKL. In DNA form, the CDR3 reads TGCGCCAGCAGCCGGCAGACAGGGGGGGAGACCCAGTACTTC. It yields the protein CASSRQTGGETQYF.

V is TRBV6-1 and J is TRBJ2-3; 10 bases fit TRBD1. Trimming took 5 bases from V and 6 from J; bases not matched to a gene: 5. This CDR3 contains 14 residues. CDR1 and CDR2 from the germline V gene are MNHNS and SASEGT. For the CDR3, the DNA is TGTGCCAGCAGTCAGGACAGGGGGGGGGATACGCAGTATTTT. Translating gives CASSQDRGGDTQYF.

The chain carries TRBV7-9 and TRBJ2-7, with unresolved D. The CDR3 extends over 11 amino acids. The germline CDR1 and CDR2 sequences are SEHNR and FQNEAQ (reference sequence). The germline V and J ends were trimmed by 4 bases and 5 bases, with 6 bases remaining between them. CDR3 region: CASSSSNEQYF. The CDR3 region has the DNA TGTGCCAGCAGCTCGAGCAACGAGCAGTACTTC.

The chain carries TRBV5-1 and TRBJ2-7; tentatively, D is TRBD2 (5 bases). There are 11 residues in the CDR3. V was trimmed by 6 bases and J by 4 bases, leaving 8 bases between them. The germline CDR1 and CDR2 sequences are SGHRS and YFSETQ. The CDR3 here is CASTAGYEQYF. The DNA for the CDR3 is TGCGCCAGCACGGCGGGTTACGAGCAGTACTTC.

V gene TRBV4-3 combines with J gene TRBJ1-2; 7 nucleotides align to TRBD1. The V gene end was trimmed by 0 bases and the J gene end by 5 bases; junction bases not matched to a gene: 3. This CDR3 is 14 amino acids long. Germline V gene data show CDR1 as LGHNA and CDR2 as YSLEER. CDR3 bases: TGCGCCAGCAGCCAAGAAGACAGGGTTTATGGCTACACCTTC. Translation gives CASSQEDRVYGYTF.

The rearrangement joins TRBV4-1 to TRBJ2-7; tentatively, D is TRBD2 (5 bases). The CDR3 extends over 16 amino acids. V lost 6 bases to trimming and J lost 2 bases, with 20 bases between them. CDR1 and CDR2 from the germline V gene are MGHRA and YSYEKL. The CDR3 is CASSPSADGVTYEQYF. In DNA, the CDR3 is TGCGCCAGCAGTCCCTCCGCCGACGGGGTCACCTACGAGCAGTACTTC.

J is TRBJ1-5 and V is TRBV4-1; TRBD1 matches at 7 bases. The germline V gene encodes CDR1 MGHRA and CDR2 YSYEKL. Unmatched junction bases numbered 13, after V lost 2 bases and J lost 0 bases. The CDR3 covers 19 residues. This chain's CDR3 is CASSQLWTGGTRSNQPQHF. The CDR3 DNA reads TGCGCCAGCAGCCAACTGTGGACAGGCGGGACCCGTAGCAATCAGCCCCAGCATTTT.

The rearrangement joins TRBV7-9 to TRBJ1-2; TRBD1 matches 10 bases. The CDR3 length is 14 residues. Germline assignment: CDR1 SEHNR and CDR2 FQNEAQ (reference sequence). After removal of 8 bases from V and 7 bases from J, the junction contained 10 bases not matched to a gene. CDR3 DNA sequence: TGTGCCAGCCTACTCTCGGGACAGGGGTTTGGCTACACCTTC. The encoded protein is CASLLSGQGFGYTF.

The chain employs TRBV25-1 and TRBJ1-1; tentative D call: TRBD1 (5 bases). The length of the CDR3 is 15 residues. With 3 bases removed from V and 2 bases from J, the gap between germline ends came to 13 bases. CDR1 and CDR2 from the germline V gene are MGHDK and SYGVNS. CDR3 nucleotides: TGTGCCAGCAGTGACGGAGACAGAGTCAACACTGAAGCTTTCTTT. Protein sequence: CASSDGDRVNTEAFF.

The chain uses TRBV7-9 and TRBJ2-7; maybe TRBD1 (5 bases). Germline CDR1 is SEHNR and CDR2 is FQNEAQ (reference sequence). The CDR3 length is 15 residues. Between the trimmed V and J ends, which lost 1 base and 6 bases, there was a span of 16 bases. CDR3 bases: TGTGCCAGCAGCTTAGGTGCTGGACCGCAGGGCGAGCAGTACTTC. It specifies CASSLGAGPQGEQYF.

The J gene is TRBJ2-2, the V gene TRBV4-1; 8 positions match TRBD1. The CDR3 loop spans 15 amino acids. The germline CDR1 and CDR2 sequences are MGHRA and YSYEKL. With V trimmed by 4 bases and J by 6 bases, 7 bases remained unmatched. CDR3 amino acids: CASSPRTGNPGELFF. CDR3 sequence (DNA): TGCGCCAGCAGCCCCCGGACAGGGAATCCCGGGGAGCTGTTTTTT.

The chain links TRBV30 to TRBJ2-1, with TRBD2 as a possible D gene (5 bases). Trimming cost V 6 bases and J 5 bases, with 17 bases left between them. The CDR3 is made up of 14 amino acids. The germline V gene encodes CDR1 GTSNPN and CDR2 SVGIG (reference sequence). CDR3 bases: TGTGCCTGCGGTTCCAGCTTCGGGGACAATGAGCAGTTCTTC. This codes for CACGSSFGDNEQFF.

The V call is TRBV6-6, the J call TRBJ1-2; TRBD1 might be the D (6 bases). The CDR3 is 14 residues long. V lost 0 bases to trimming and J lost 7 bases, with 12 bases between them. In germline, CDR1 is MNHNY, CDR2 SVGAGI (reference sequence). The CDR3 here is CASSYSRGLGGYTF. CDR3 coding DNA: TGTGCCAGCAGTTACTCGAGGGGGTTGGGTGGCTACACCTTC.

In regard to this clone: A junction end diverges from the germline sequence, so it may reflect a read error. The chain combines TRBV7-9 with TRBJ2-2; D uncertain. CDR1 and CDR2 (germline): SEHNR, FQNEAQ (reference sequence). The CDR3 contains 11 residues. DNA of the CDR3: TGTGCCAGAAGCTTCGGCGGGGAGCTGTTTTTT. Its translation is CARSFGGELFF.

Worth noting for this clone: The junction departs from germline at one end; a sequencing error may be responsible. The gene calls are TRBV20-1 and TRBJ2-3, with unresolved D. CDR3 length: 11 residues. Per the germline V gene, CDR1 is DFQATT and CDR2 is SNEGSKA (reference sequence). The CDR3 loop reads CSAEGTATQYF. The CDR3 DNA follows: TGCAGTGCGGAAGGTACAGCTACGCAGTATTTT.

The rearrangement joins TRBV7-2 to TRBJ1-5, with 11 bases identical to TRBD1. CDR3 length equals 15 residues. Trimming removed 5 bases from V and 6 bases from J; junction bases left unmatched: 6. Per germline, CDR1 SGHTA and CDR2 FQGNSA. CDR3 bases: TGTGCCAGCAGCCTCTGGGGACAGGGGGGTCAGCCCCAGCATTTT. Encoded protein: CASSLWGQGGQPQHF.

DNA of the CDR3: TGCGCCAGCAGCTGGACAGGGGGGACAAATGAGCAGTTCTTC. Its translation: CASSWTGGTNEQFF. The chain is built from TRBV5-1 and TRBJ2-1, with 10 bases lining up with TRBD1. The trim removed 3 bases at V and 7 bases at J, leaving 4 bases unmatched. Germline loops: CDR1 SGHRS, CDR2 YFSETQ. This CDR3 has 14 residues.

J is TRBJ1-4 and V is TRBV4-3; D is unclear. Looked up from germline, CDR1 is LGHNA and CDR2 is YSLEER. The CDR3 covers 15 residues. The V gene lost 0 bases and the J gene lost 8 bases, with 13 bases spanning the gap. The chain's CDR3 is CASSQDTRVWEKLFF. The DNA of the CDR3 is TGCGCCAGCAGCCAAGATACCCGGGTTTGGGAAAAACTGTTTTTT.

The chain uses TRBV7-2 and TRBJ2-1; D not resolved. The CDR3 is made up of 15 amino acids. V was cut by 5 bases and J by 0 bases, with 11 bases left in between. Germline V CDR1 and CDR2: SGHTA, FQGNSA. DNA of the CDR3: TGTGCCAGCAGCCTGGAGCGAAACTCCTACAATGAGCAGTTCTTC. Translating it yields CASSLERNSYNEQFF. The full variable domain, rest sourced from reference TRBV7-2 and TRBJ2-1, is GAGVSQSPSNKVTEKGKDVELRCDPISGHTALYWYRQSLGQGLEFLIYFQGNSAPDKSGLPSDRFSAERTGGSVSTLTIQRTQQEDSAVYLCASSLERNSYNEQFFGPGTRLTVL.

The V gene is TRBV29-1, the J gene TRBJ2-2, with 8 bases identical to TRBD2. This CDR3 region has 16 residues. With 5 bases clipped from V and 4 bases from J, the junction kept 12 bases outside the gene matches. Germline V CDR1 and CDR2: SQVTM, ANQGSEA. The CDR3 nucleotides read TGCAGCGTTAGACCCCTAGCGGGCGCGGGCACCGGGGAGCTGTTTTTT. Its translation is CSVRPLAGAGTGELFF.

The chain recombines TRBV5-1 with TRBJ2-2; 8 bases fit TRBD1. V lost 2 bases, J lost 6 bases, and 0 bases stayed unmatched. CDR1 is SGHRS and CDR2 is YFSETQ in the germline V gene. The length of the CDR3 is 13 residues. The CDR3: CASSLQGAGELFF. CDR3 in DNA: TGCGCCAGCAGCTTACAGGGGGCCGGGGAGCTGTTTTTT.